This T cell receptor beta chain stems from a study of patients and donors after allogeneic stem cell transplantation. TCRdb used MiXCR to reprocess the RT-PCR reads, holding one entry per CDR3 protein. The data hold approximately 21,000 distinct CDR3 sequences, with 25% to 30% observed a single time. This CDR3 comprises 14 residues. The V gene end was trimmed by 5 bases and the J gene end by 8 bases; junction bases not matched to a gene: 4. This clonotype has at least ten counts. The sample comprised blood, either unsorted or a sorted T cell fraction (not recorded which). The chain couples TRBV12-3 or TRBV12-4 to TRBJ1-6, with TRBD1 identical over 9 bases. This TCR was sampled from a human donor who was either an allogeneic HSCT recipient or a stem cell or donor lymphocyte infusion donor (not recorded which). It is not recorded whose cells these are; they may come from a transplant donor. CDR3 DNA: TGTGCCAGCAGTCTCGGGACAGGGCATTCACCCCTCCACTTT. The encoded protein is CASSLGTGHSPLHF.